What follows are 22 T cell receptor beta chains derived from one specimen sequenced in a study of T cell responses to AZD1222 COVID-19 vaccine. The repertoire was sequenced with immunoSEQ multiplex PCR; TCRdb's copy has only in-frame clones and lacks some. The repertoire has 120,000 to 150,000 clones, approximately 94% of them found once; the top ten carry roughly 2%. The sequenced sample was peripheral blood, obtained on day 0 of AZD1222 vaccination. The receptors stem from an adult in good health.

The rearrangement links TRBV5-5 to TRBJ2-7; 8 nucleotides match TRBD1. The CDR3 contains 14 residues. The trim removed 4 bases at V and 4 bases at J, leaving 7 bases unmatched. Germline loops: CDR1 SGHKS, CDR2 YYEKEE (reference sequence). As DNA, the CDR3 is TGTGCCAGCAGCCCCCGGGACAGGCCTTACGAGCAGTACTTC. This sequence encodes CASSPRDRPYEQYF.

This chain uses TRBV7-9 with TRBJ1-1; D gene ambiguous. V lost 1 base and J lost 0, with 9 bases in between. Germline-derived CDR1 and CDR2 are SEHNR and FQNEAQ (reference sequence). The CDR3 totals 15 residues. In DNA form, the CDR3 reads TGTGCCAGCAGCTTAGTTGGCAGCATGAACACTGAAGCTTTCTTT. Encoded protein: CASSLVGSMNTEAFF.

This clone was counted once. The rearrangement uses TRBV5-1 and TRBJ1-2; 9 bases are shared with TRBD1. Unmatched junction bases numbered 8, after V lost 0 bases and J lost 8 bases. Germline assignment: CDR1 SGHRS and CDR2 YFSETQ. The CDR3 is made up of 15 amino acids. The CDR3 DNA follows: TGCGCCAGCAGCTTGGAGGGACAGGGCATAGGAGGCTACACCTTC. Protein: CASSLEGQGIGGYTF.

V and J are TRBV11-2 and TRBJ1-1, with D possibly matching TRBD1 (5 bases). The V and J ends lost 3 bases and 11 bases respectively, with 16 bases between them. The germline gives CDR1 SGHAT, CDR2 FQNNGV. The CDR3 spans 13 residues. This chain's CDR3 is CASSLRGPRTAFF. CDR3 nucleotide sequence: TGTGCCAGCAGCTTGAGGGGACCGCGGACTGCTTTCTTT.

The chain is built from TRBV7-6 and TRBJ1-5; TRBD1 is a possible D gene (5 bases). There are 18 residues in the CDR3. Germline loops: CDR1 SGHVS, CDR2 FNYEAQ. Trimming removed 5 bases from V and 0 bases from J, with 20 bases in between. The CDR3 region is CASSPWPGGTNSNQPQHF. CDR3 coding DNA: TGTGCCAGCAGCCCATGGCCTGGGGGGACTAATAGCAATCAGCCCCAGCATTTT.

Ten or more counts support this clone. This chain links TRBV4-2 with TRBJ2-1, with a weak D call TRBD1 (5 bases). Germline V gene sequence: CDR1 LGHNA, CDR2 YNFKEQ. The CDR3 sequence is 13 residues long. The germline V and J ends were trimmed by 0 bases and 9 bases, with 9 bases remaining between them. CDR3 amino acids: CASSQDLQGEQFF. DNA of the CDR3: TGTGCCAGCAGCCAAGACCTCCAGGGTGAGCAGTTCTTC.

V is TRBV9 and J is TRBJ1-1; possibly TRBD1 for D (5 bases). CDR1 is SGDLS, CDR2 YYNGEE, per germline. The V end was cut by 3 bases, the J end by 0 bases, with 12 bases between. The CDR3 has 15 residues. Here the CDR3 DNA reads TGTGCCAGCAGCGAGGGTCAGGGAATGAACACTGAAGCTTTCTTT. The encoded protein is CASSEGQGMNTEAFF.

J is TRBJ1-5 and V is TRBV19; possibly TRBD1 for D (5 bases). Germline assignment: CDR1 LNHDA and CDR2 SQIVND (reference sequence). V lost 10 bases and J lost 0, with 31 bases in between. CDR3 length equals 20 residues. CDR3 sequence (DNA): TGTGCCACCCGCCACAGGCGTGGGGAGTCCAGACAATATAGCAATCAGCCCCAGCATTTT. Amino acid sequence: CATRHRRGESRQYSNQPQHF. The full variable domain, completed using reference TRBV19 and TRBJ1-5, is DGGITQSPKYLFRKEGQNVTLSCEQNLNHDAMYWYRQDPGQGLRLIYYSQIVNDFQKGDIAEGYSVSREKKESFPLTVTSAQKNPTAFYLCATRHRRGESRQYSNQPQHFGDGTRLSIL.

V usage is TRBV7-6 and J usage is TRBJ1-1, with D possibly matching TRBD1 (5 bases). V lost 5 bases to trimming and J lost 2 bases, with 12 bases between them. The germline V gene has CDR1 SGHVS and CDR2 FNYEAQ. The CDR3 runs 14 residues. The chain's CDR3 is CASSALGGNTEAFF. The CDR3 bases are TGTGCCAGCAGCGCCCTCGGGGGTAACACTGAAGCTTTCTTT.

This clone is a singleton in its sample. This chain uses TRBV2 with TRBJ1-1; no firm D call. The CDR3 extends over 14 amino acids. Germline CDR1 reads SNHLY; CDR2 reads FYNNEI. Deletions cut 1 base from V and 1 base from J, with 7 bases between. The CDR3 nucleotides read TGTGCCAGCAGTGAAGTAAGATCGAACACTGAAGCTTTCTTT. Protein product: CASSEVRSNTEAFF.

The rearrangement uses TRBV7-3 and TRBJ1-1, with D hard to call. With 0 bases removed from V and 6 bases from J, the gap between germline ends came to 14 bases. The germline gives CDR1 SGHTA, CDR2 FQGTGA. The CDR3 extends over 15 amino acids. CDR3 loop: CASSLTSSLASEAFF. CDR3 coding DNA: TGTGCCAGCAGCTTAACGTCTTCATTAGCGTCTGAAGCTTTCTTT.

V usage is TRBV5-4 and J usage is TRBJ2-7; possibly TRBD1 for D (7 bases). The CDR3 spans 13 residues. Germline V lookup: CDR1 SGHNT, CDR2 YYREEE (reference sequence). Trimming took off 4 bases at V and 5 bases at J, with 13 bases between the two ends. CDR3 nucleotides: TGTGCCAGCAGCGAACGCAGGGGGGACGAGCAGTACTTC. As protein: CASSERRGDEQYF.

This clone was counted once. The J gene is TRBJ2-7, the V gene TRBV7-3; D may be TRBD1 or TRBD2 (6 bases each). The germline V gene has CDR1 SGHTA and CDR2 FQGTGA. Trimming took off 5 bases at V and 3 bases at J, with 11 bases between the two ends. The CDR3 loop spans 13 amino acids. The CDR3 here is CASSTGGGYEQYF. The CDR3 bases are TGTGCCAGCAGCACTGGAGGGGGCTACGAGCAGTACTTC.

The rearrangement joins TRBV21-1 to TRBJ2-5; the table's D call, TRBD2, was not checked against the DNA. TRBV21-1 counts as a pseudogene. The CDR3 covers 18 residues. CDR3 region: CASSPDMLGAGRGETQYF. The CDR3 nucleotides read TGTGCCAGCAGCCCAGATATGTTAGGCGCGGGGAGAGGGGAGACCCAGTACTTC.

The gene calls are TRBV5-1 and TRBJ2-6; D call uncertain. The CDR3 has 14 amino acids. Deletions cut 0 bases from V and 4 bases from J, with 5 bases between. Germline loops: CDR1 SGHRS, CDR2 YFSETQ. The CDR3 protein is CASSLESGANVLTF. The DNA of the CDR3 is TGCGCCAGCAGCTTGGAGAGCGGGGCCAACGTCCTGACTTTC.

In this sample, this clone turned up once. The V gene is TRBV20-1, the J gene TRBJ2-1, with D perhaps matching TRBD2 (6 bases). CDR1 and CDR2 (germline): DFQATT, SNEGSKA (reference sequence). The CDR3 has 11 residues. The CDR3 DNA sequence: TGCTCGGGGGTCGCCTACAATGAGCAGTTCTTC. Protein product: CSGVAYNEQFF.

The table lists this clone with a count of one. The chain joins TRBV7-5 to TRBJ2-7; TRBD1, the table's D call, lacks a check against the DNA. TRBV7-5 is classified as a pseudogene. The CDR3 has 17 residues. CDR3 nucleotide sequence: TGTGTCAGAAGCCCCCAGACACAGACAGGGGCCTCCCTCGAGCAGTACTTC. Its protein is CVRSPQTQTGASLEQYF.

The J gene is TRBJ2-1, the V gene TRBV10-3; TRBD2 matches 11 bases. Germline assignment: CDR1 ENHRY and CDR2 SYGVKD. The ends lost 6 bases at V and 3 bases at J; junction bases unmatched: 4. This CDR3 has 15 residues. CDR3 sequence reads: CAISTGTSGYNEQFF. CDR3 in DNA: TGTGCCATCAGCACCGGGACTAGCGGCTACAATGAGCAGTTCTTC.

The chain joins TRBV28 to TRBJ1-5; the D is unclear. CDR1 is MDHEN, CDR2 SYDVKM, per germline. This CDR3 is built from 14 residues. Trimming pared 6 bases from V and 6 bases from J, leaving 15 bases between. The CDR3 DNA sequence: TGTGCCAGCAGGGTGGCAGGAGGGTTTCAGCCCCAGCATTTT. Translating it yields CASRVAGGFQPQHF.

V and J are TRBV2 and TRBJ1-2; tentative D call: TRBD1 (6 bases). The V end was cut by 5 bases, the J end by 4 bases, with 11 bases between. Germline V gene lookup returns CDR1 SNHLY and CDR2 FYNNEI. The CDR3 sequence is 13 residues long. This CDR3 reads CASSPGVFYGYTF. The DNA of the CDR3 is TGTGCCAGCAGTCCAGGGGTATTCTATGGCTACACCTTC. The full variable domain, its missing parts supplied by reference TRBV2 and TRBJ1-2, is EPEVTQTPSHQVTQMGQEVILRCVPISNHLYFYWYRQILGQKVEFLVSFYNNEISEKSEIFDDQFSVERPDGSNFTLKIRSTKLEDSAMYFCASSPGVFYGYTFGSGTRLTVV.

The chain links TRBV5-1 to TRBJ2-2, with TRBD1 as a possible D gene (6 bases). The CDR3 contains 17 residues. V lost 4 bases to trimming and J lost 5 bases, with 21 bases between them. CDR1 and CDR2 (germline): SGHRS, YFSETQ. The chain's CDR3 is CASSHGGRLPGTGELFF. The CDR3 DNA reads TGCGCCAGCAGCCATGGGGGCCGGCTCCCTGGGACCGGGGAGCTGTTTTTT.

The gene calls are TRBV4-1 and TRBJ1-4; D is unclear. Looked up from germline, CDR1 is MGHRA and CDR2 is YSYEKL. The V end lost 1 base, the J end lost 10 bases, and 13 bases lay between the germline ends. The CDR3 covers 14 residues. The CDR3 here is CASSQGYGEGKLFF. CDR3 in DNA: TGCGCCAGCAGCCAAGGGTACGGGGAGGGAAAACTGTTTTTT.